The 11 T cell receptor beta chains below all came from one sample that was sequenced in a study of T cells in Graves' hyperthyroidism and ophthalmopathy. The source material, RNA transcripts, was used to amplify TCR beta CDR3 regions. The HTBI primer set drove a first-round RT-PCR of the TCR CDR3. TCRdb redid the calling of the multiplex PCR reads with MiXCR, one entry per CDR3 protein. Here the sample spans about 610,000 distinct CDR3 sequences, over 12% being singletons. Sequenced input: blood. These receptors were obtained from a woman in her thirties or forties with Graves' ophthalmopathy.

This clonotype has a count of ten or more. This chain links TRBV12-3 or TRBV12-4 with TRBJ1-2, with D maybe TRBD1 (5 bases). Between the trimmed V and J ends, which lost 4 bases and 0 bases, there was a span of 15 bases. The CDR3 has 16 amino acids. The CDR3 region has the DNA TGTGCCAGCAGTTCGGGGCAAACCTCAGCTAACTATGGCTACACCTTC. Its translation is CASSSGQTSANYGYTF.

In this sample, this clonotype turned up many times. The CDR3 spells CASRGGRRIRELFF. In DNA form, the CDR3 reads TGTGCCAGCAGAGGCGGGAGGAGGATCAGGGAGCTGTTTTTT. The V and J genes are TRBV12-3 or TRBV12-4 and TRBJ2-2, with 8 bases fitting TRBD2. V was pared by 6 bases and J by 9 bases, with 9 bases of the junction left unmatched. The CDR3 has 14 residues.

This clonotype was counted many times. CDR3 bases: TGTGCCAGCATAAGGGGGCTCAACTATGGCTACACCTTC. Its translation is CASIRGLNYGYTF. The V gene is TRBV28, the J gene TRBJ1-2; the match to TRBD1 covers 7 bases. CDR3 length: 13 amino acids. The V segment lost 7 bases and the J segment 2 bases; nucleotides outside the gene matches: 4. Germline V gives CDR1 MDHEN, CDR2 SYDVKM.

The V call is TRBV6-5, the J call TRBJ2-5; D is uncertain. The CDR3 totals 14 residues. The germline CDR1 and CDR2 sequences are MNHEY and SVGAGI. V gave up 2 bases and J gave up 5 bases, with 12 bases separating them. CDR3 amino acids: CASSYPNDGETQYF. CDR3 DNA: TGTGCCAGCAGTTACCCGAATGATGGGGAGACCCAGTACTTC.

This clonotype was observed at least ten times. The chain carries TRBV28 and TRBJ2-5; perhaps TRBD1 as D (5 bases). This CDR3 is built from 15 residues. Trimming took off 6 bases at V and 2 bases at J, with 16 bases between the two ends. Germline loops: CDR1 MDHEN, CDR2 SYDVKM. DNA for the CDR3: TGTGCCAGCAGGTTGGGGCTGCTCGGACAAGAGACCCAGTACTTC. Translating gives CASRLGLLGQETQYF.

At least ten counts were recorded for this clonotype. CDR3 in amino acids: CASREPGQVSGELFF. Written as DNA, the CDR3 is TGTGCCAGTAGGGAACCGGGACAGGTGTCCGGGGAGCTGTTTTTT. J is TRBJ2-2 and V is TRBV19; TRBD1 agrees at 8 bases. Trimming took 6 bases from V and 6 from J; bases not matched to a gene: 9. Germline lookup yields CDR1 LNHDA and CDR2 SQIVND (reference sequence). This CDR3 is 15 amino acids long.

The genes are TRBV30 and TRBJ1-2; no reliable D call. The V end was cut by 1 base, the J end by 6 bases, with 12 bases between. CDR1 is GTSNPN and CDR2 is SVGIG in the germline V gene (reference sequence). The CDR3 totals 13 residues. CDR3 DNA: TGTGCCTGGAGTGCCTCAGGAAGGCATGGCTACACCTTC. As protein: CAWSASGRHGYTF. The entire variable domain, with the rest obtained from reference TRBV30 and TRBJ1-2, is as follows: SQTIHQWPATLVQPVGSPLSLECTVEGTSNPNLYWYRQAAGRGLQLLFYSVGIGQISSEVPQNLSASRPQDRQFILSSKKLLLSDSGFYLCAWSASGRHGYTFGSGTRLTVV.

This chain uses TRBV9 with TRBJ1-1, with TRBD1 matching 8 bases. The CDR3 totals 14 residues. From germline, CDR1 is SGDLS and CDR2 YYNGEE. The V segment lost 3 bases and the J segment 5 bases; nucleotides outside the gene matches: 6. The CDR3 nucleotides read TGTGCCAGCAGCGGGCAGGGGGCGCGGACTGAAGCTTTCTTT. It yields the protein CASSGQGARTEAFF.

This clonotype was seen ten or more times. The chain joins TRBV19 to TRBJ1-5; D ambiguous. Germline V gene data show CDR1 as LNHDA and CDR2 as SQIVND (reference sequence). Trimming left V 5 bases short and J 7 bases short, with 12 bases between. The CDR3 length is 13 residues. CDR3 in DNA: TGTGCCAGTAGTTCACAGATTGAACAGCCCCAGCATTTT. Translated: CASSSQIEQPQHF.

The chain couples TRBV12-3 or TRBV12-4 to TRBJ2-2, with D hard to call. The CDR3 runs to 13 residues. V shed 5 bases and J shed 4 bases, with 8 bases lying between them. The CDR3 here is CASSIDSTGELFF. The CDR3, as DNA: TGTGCCAGCAGTATTGACTCCACCGGGGAGCTGTTTTTT.

This clonotype was recorded many times. This chain joins TRBV7-2 and TRBJ1-5; 7 bases agree with TRBD1. Germline CDR1 SGHTA, CDR2 FQGNSA. This CDR3 region has 15 residues. V shed 3 bases, J shed 6 bases, and the junction held 8 bases outside the gene matches. The CDR3 DNA reads TGTGCCAGCAGCTTTAAAGGGGGCGACGGTCAGCCCCAGCATTTT. It specifies CASSFKGGDGQPQHF.